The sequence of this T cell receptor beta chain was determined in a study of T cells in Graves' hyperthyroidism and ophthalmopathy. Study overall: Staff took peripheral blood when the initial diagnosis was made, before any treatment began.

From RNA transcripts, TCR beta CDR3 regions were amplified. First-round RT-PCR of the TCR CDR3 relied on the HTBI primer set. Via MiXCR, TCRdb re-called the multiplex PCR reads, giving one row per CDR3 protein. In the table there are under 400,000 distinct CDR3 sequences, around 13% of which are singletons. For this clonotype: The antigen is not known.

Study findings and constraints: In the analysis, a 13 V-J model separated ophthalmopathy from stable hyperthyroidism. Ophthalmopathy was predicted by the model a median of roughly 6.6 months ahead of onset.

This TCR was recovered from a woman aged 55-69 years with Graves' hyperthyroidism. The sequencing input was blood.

Here the CDR3 reads CASSLGRTAQPQHF. The CDR3, as DNA: TGTGCCAGCAGTTTAGGGAGGACAGCTCAGCCCCAGCATTTT. J is TRBJ1-5 and V is TRBV12-3 or TRBV12-4; D perhaps matches TRBD1 (6 bases). This CDR3 contains 14 residues. The ends were cut back, 1 base at V and 6 bases at J, with 10 bases in the middle.